The 8 T cell receptor beta chains reported below all come from one sample, sequenced in a study of T cells in Graves' hyperthyroidism and ophthalmopathy. Authors of the study amplified TCR beta CDR3 regions from RNA transcripts. First-round RT-PCR targeting the TCR CDR3 was performed with the HTBI primer set. TCRdb re-called the multiplex PCR reads through MiXCR, storing one row per CDR3 protein. The table includes more than 350,000 distinct CDR3 sequences, roughly 15% detected once. The sequencing sample was made of blood. The receptors originated from a woman aged 55-75 years with Graves' ophthalmopathy.

This clonotype was counted ten times or more. V gene TRBV3-1 combines with J gene TRBJ1-2; D remains unclear. In germline, CDR1 is LGHDT, CDR2 YNNKEL (reference sequence). The CDR3 consists of 16 residues. Trimming shortened V by 0 bases and J by 4 bases, and 15 bases separated the two germline ends. The DNA for the CDR3 is TGTGCCAGCAGCCAAGATCACAACCTCGCTCCCTATGGCTACACCTTC. Translating it yields CASSQDHNLAPYGYTF.

This clonotype was counted a few times. This chain connects TRBV3-1 to TRBJ2-1, with 9 bases matching TRBD2. Per germline, CDR1 LGHDT and CDR2 YNNKEL (reference sequence). J lost 10 bases, V lost 1 base, and 14 bases had no gene match. This CDR3 is 17 amino acids long. CDR3 coding DNA: TGTGCCAGCAGCCAAGGAAACCCGGGACTAGCCTGGTACGAGCAGTTCTTC. Translation gives CASSQGNPGLAWYEQFF.

This clonotype was observed a handful of times. V is TRBV12-3 or TRBV12-4 and J is TRBJ2-7, with 9 bases fitting TRBD1. Trimming took 6 bases from V and 9 from J; bases not matched to a gene: 9. The CDR3 consists of 13 residues. CDR3 coding DNA: TGTGCCAGCAGCACCGGGACAGGGAAGTGGCAGTACTTC. Translation gives CASSTGTGKWQYF.

The rearrangement uses TRBV6-4 and TRBJ1-6; D is uncertain. CDR3 length: 13 residues. Germline CDR1 is MRHNA and CDR2 is SNTAGT. V was pared by 3 bases and J by 8 bases, with 8 bases between. CDR3 region: CASSEVRDSPLHF. The CDR3 DNA reads TGTGCCAGCAGTGAGGTCCGGGATTCACCCCTCCACTTT.

This clonotype was observed many times. The chain employs TRBV7-3 and TRBJ2-1; 14 nucleotides align to TRBD2. This CDR3 contains 16 residues. J was trimmed by 9 bases and V by 5 bases; bases with no gene match: 9. In germline, CDR1 is SGHTA, CDR2 FQGTGA. The CDR3 DNA reads TGTGCCAGCAGCCTGACGACTAGCGGGAGGGCCGGTGAGCAGTTCTTC. This sequence encodes CASSLTTSGRAGEQFF.

This clonotype came up many times. The chain carries TRBV27 and TRBJ2-1; 7 nucleotides line up with TRBD2. V lost 0 bases and J lost 10; bases outside the gene matches: 3. This CDR3 is 13 amino acids long. Germline V gives CDR1 MNHEY, CDR2 SMNVEV (reference sequence). CDR3 sequence: CASSLSSGAEQFF. CDR3 nucleotides: TGTGCCAGCAGTTTATCGAGCGGGGCGGAGCAGTTCTTC.

The sample holds many counts of this clonotype. The rearrangement uses TRBV28 and TRBJ2-7; TRBD1 aligns across 8 bases. Germline CDR1 is MDHEN and CDR2 is SYDVKM. Germline trimming cut 8 bases from V and 3 bases from J; bases unmatched to any gene: 9. The CDR3 has 14 amino acids. The CDR3 reads CASVPGGRSYEQYF. The CDR3 region has the DNA TGTGCCAGCGTTCCAGGGGGCAGGAGCTACGAGCAGTACTTC.

This sequence joins TRBV7-6 and TRBJ2-2; no firm D call. The CDR3 totals 15 residues. The germline V gene has CDR1 SGHVS and CDR2 FNYEAQ. Trimming removed 0 bases from V and 1 base from J, with 6 bases in between. CDR3 sequence (DNA): TGTGCCAGCAGCTTAGCCGCAGGGAACACCGGGGAGCTGTTTTTT. Residues: CASSLAAGNTGELFF. Using reference TRBV7-6 and TRBJ2-2 for the parts outside the CDR3, the full variable domain is GAGVSQSPRYKVTKRGQDVALRCDPISGHVSLYWYRQALGQGPEFLTYFNYEAQQDKSGLPNDRFSAERPEGSISTLTIQRTEQRDSAMYRCASSLAAGNTGELFFGEGSRLTVL.